This T cell receptor (beta chain) is drawn from a study of blood T cells in healthy people across ages (dated by TCRdb to 2015 to 2017). Concerning the study at large: In model experiments, template switching captured about one uniquely barcoded TCR beta cDNA molecule for every two T cells. To track age-related changes in TCR beta repertoire diversity, the study relied on deep sequencing normalized with unique cDNA molecular identifiers. Using the same blood draw, the study looked at two additional independent replicas of 1 million unique cDNA reads for two donors, one aged 18 to 30 and the other aged 80 or older. Donors of different ages were randomly distributed across sequencing lanes to avoid experimental bias. The donors were divided into four age groups: young (average around 16 years), middle-aged (around 41), aged (approximately 62) and long-lived (roughly 86).

The receptor library was made with 5' RACE. The instrument given in TCRdb is Illumina HiSeq 2500. A second PCR of 7 to 11 cycles was performed with a sample-barcoded 5' primer and a J-beta primer mix. Each TCR beta cDNA molecule received a unique molecular identifier from a template-switch 5' adaptor carrying 12 random nucleotides. At least 2.5 million CDR3-containing paired-end reads were obtained from each sample. All of the RNA was converted into first-strand cDNA using the Mint cDNA synthesis kit, with a TRBC-specific oligonucleotide serving as the primer. All cDNA was treated with uracil-DNA glycosylase and then went through a first 18-cycle PCR with the universal primers M1SS and BC2_uni_R. The original methods were these. Each sample was normalized by randomly selecting 1 million high-quality reads, each carrying a distinct molecular identifier. Reads sharing molecular identifiers were discarded rather than binned into consensus sequences. CDR3 identification, clonotype clustering and error correction used MiTCR with a Q25 quality threshold and the strictest error-elimination algorithm. Lower-bound total TCR beta diversity was estimated with a nonparametric unseen species model using Euler transformation. Clones were called with MiXCR by TCRdb after fastp trimmed the public reads at Q25, and only in-frame beta chains were retained. Rows matching on CDR3 protein sequence are summarized as one entry with the most common DNA and genes. The V and J calls, along with clone size, are taken from TCRdb and not from the paper's own processing. The sample records hundreds of thousands of distinct CDR3 sequences, about 53% of which are singletons. The ten largest clones represent about 38% of the sample.

General study outcomes and caveats: Total diversity estimates from one million sequenced T cells were considered lower bounds and underestimates. The percentage of naive T cells measured by flow cytometry correlated strongly with observed TCR beta diversity. Because donor CMV infection status was unknown, age-related changes in expanded clonotypes were potentially confounded. As age increased, observed TCR beta diversity per million T cells dropped in a roughly linear way, and a significant reduction was already evident by age about 36. Compared with the aged group, more naive CD4+ T cells, fewer expanded clones and increased TCR diversity were shown by the long-lived group, suggesting age selection. Bulk unsorted PBMC profiling prevented conclusive comparison of naive and antigen-experienced compartments.

Unmatched junction bases come to 7, with V trimmed by 4 bases and J by 0 bases. CDR1 and CDR2, looked up from the germline V gene, are SNHLY and FYNNEI. There are 16 amino acids in the CDR3, from cysteine to phenylalanine inclusive. CDR3 DNA only is kept here, 48 bases in frame from base 1. Systemically healthy Caucasian individuals from Russia, some 40 in total and aged roughly 6 to 95 years, were included as donors. Approximately 10 milliliters of peripheral blood were collected from each donor into EDTA-treated Vacutainer tubes. Ficoll-Paque density-gradient centrifugation was used to isolate PBMCs, with at least 6.5 million per sample. Trizol reagent was used to extract total RNA from PBMCs, with at least 6 micrograms per sample. Naive CD45RAhigh/CD27high T cell percentages were measured by flow cytometry on a PBMC aliquot from every donor. As regards this clonotype: Its recognized antigen is unknown. Base qualities are not at hand, and no much larger clone is one base apart.

The source is an older man in good health. Sequencing used blood. The chain is encoded by TRBV2 joined to TRBJ2-7, and 9 junction bases match TRBD2. The bases read TGTGCCAGCAGTGGACTAGCGGTTCTCCTCTCCTACGAGCAGTACTTC. Translated, it gives CASSGLAVLLSYEQYF.